These 10 T cell receptor beta chains share one sample of origin, sequenced in a study of naive and memory T cell subsets. An equimolar mix of two oligonucleotides served as the beta constant-region primer for TRBC1 and TRBC2. Four rounds of PCR amplified the ligated cDNA using nested alpha and beta constant-region primers plus SP2. MiXCR, run by TCRdb on the UMI-ligation and nested PCR reads, gives a single entry per CDR3 protein. The sample has under 35,000 distinct CDR3 sequences, under 20% seen once. Sequencing was done on a sample of effector memory CD4+ T cells from blood. The subset denotes: effector memory, CD45RA- CD27-. All receptors come from a human donor in good health.

This clonotype was detected a few times. The rearrangement uses TRBV28 and TRBJ1-6; D unclear. Germline-derived CDR1 and CDR2 are MDHEN and SYDVKM. V shed 6 bases and J shed 0 bases, with 12 bases lying between them. The length of the CDR3 is 16 residues. The CDR3 sequence is CASRARSSSYNSPLHF. The CDR3 DNA follows: TGTGCCAGCAGGGCCCGATCGAGCTCCTATAATTCACCCCTCCACTTT.

This clonotype rates as medium-sized. The chain is built from TRBV20-1 and TRBJ1-1; D gene unclear. The V gene's germline CDR1 is DFQATT and CDR2 SNEGSKA (reference sequence). The CDR3 runs 8 residues. The germline V and J ends were trimmed by 5 bases and 13 bases, with 8 bases remaining between them. CDR3 DNA: TGCAGTGCTCAAAAGGGTTTCTTT. This encodes CSAQKGFF.

This rearrangement joins TRBV28 to TRBJ2-1; D is unclear. The germline V and J ends were trimmed by 5 bases and 16 bases, with 18 bases remaining between them. The germline CDR1 and CDR2 sequences are MDHEN and SYDVKM. CDR3 length: 12 residues. The CDR3 loop is CASSPWEGVVFF. DNA of the CDR3: TGTGCCAGCAGTCCTTGGGAAGGAGTTGTTTTCTTC.

This clonotype was observed a few times. The V gene is TRBV3-1, the J gene TRBJ1-3; D is unresolved. The CDR3 consists of 12 residues. The V end was cut by 1 base, the J end by 9 bases, with 7 bases between. CDR1 and CDR2 from the germline V gene are LGHDT and YNNKEL (reference sequence). The CDR3 here is CASSQAEGTIYF. CDR3 in DNA: TGTGCCAGCAGCCAAGCCGAGGGCACCATATATTTT.

This clonotype qualifies as medium-sized. The gene calls are TRBV2 and TRBJ1-1; weak D call: TRBD1 (6 bases). Germline assignment: CDR1 SNHLY and CDR2 FYNNEI. The germline V and J ends were trimmed by 8 bases and 4 bases, with 17 bases remaining between them. This CDR3 is built from 14 residues. DNA for the CDR3: TGTGCCAGCCGGACAGAGCAGGGTCTCACTGAAGCTTTCTTT. Its translation is CASRTEQGLTEAFF.

This clonotype showed up many times. The J gene is TRBJ2-4, the V gene TRBV6-1; TRBD2 matches 8 bases. The CDR3 has 16 residues. V was clipped by 6 bases and J by 3 bases; unmatched bases: 10. The germline CDR1 and CDR2 sequences are MNHNS and SASEGT. CDR3 sequence reads: CASSSAAGVGKNIQYF. CDR3 bases: TGTGCCAGCAGCTCCGCAGCGGGAGTGGGCAAAAACATTCAGTACTTC.

This chain uses TRBV7-3 with TRBJ2-2, with D tentatively TRBD2 (5 bases). Germline V gives CDR1 SGHTA, CDR2 FQGTGA. The CDR3 covers 15 residues. The germline V and J ends were trimmed by 4 bases and 2 bases, with 11 bases remaining between them. The CDR3 nucleotides read TGTGCCAGCAGCTCCAGCGGCATAAACACCGGGGAGCTGTTTTTT. It yields the protein CASSSSGINTGELFF.

This clonotype has at least ten counts. The chain links TRBV13 to TRBJ2-7, with 12 bases fitting TRBD1. The ends lost 5 bases at V and 6 bases at J; junction bases unmatched: 11. This CDR3 has 16 residues. CDR1 and CDR2 from the germline V gene are PRHDT and FYEKMQ (reference sequence). CDR3 sequence reads: CASSITSGTGGGEQYF. The CDR3, as DNA: TGTGCCAGCAGCATAACCTCCGGGACAGGGGGCGGCGAGCAGTACTTC.

This clonotype was picked up a small number of times. The J gene is TRBJ1-5, the V gene TRBV6-1, with TRBD1 as a possible D gene (5 bases). Trimming took off 4 bases at V and 0 bases at J, with 13 bases between the two ends. Germline V lookup: CDR1 MNHNS, CDR2 SASEGT. The CDR3 contains 16 residues. DNA of the CDR3: TGTGCCAGCAGTGCGAAGCTAGGGGATAGCAATCAGCCCCAGCATTTT. Protein product: CASSAKLGDSNQPQHF.

This clonotype was detected many times. This chain's CDR3 is CSRQRNTEAFF. CDR3 in DNA: TGCAGTCGCCAGCGGAACACTGAAGCTTTCTTT. J is TRBJ1-1 and V is TRBV20-1; D not certain. The V and J ends lost 8 bases and 1 base respectively, with 8 bases between them. The CDR3 sequence is 11 residues long. CDR1 and CDR2 (germline): DFQATT, SNEGSKA (reference sequence).